This T cell receptor beta chain was sequenced during a study of monozygotic twins with cystic fibrosis listed by TCRdb under 2021. About the study as a whole: Barcoded libraries were prepared with about 16 PCR cycles from approximately 2.8 micrograms of fragmented DNA. The cohort included ten female and six male twin pairs, mostly children and adolescents, aged about 2.0 to 40 years with a median of approximately 8.9 years. Data for three of the twin pairs had been reported earlier in a different context. To gauge how much genetics shapes V and J gene usage, the researchers compared TCR beta repertoires both within and across 16 monozygotic twin pairs who have cystic fibrosis. On the day blood was drawn, the twins' weight-for-height and FEVPerc (FEV1 disease centile) were ranked against those of the roughly 1,100 cohort participants.

The V and J ends are trimmed by 5 bases and 7 bases, leaving 20 bases between them. The CDR3 measures 15 amino acids from cysteine to phenylalanine. The only DNA kept is the CDR3, 45 bases in frame from the first base. CDR1 and CDR2, per the germline V gene (reference sequence), are MNHEY and SMNVEV. TCR beta CDR3 regions were amplified by multiplex PCR using the immunoSEQ immune profiling system, following the manufacturer's instructions. Sequencing was performed on an Illumina NextSeq system. Under the source paper's analysis protocol: Sequence data were processed on the immunoSEQ Analyzer platform, and clonality was calculated as the square root of Simpson's index of productive rearrangements. V and J usage similarity was measured by Jensen-Shannon distance, and CDR3 generation probabilities were computed with OLGA. Shared CDR3 sequences were searched in the immuneACCESS database (August 2020) and in VDJdb (December 2020). In TCRdb, the immuneACCESS table is reduced to in-frame sequences with V and J assigned. These tables do not hold every clone; where another copy was compared, an unresolved V gene accounts for under half, and the others remain unexplained. That table gives V, J and clone size, and the DNA gave D and trimming. The sample records 30,000 to 40,000 clones, around nine tenths of which are singletons. 0.19% of the sample goes to the ten largest clones.

The twin pairs came from the European Cystic Fibrosis Twin and Sibling Study Cohort, a cohort that recruited patients from 150 to 200 CF clinics across 14 European countries. Zygosity and CFTR genotype were verified in-house, and zygosity was tested by multiplex PCR of nine short tandem repeat loci. Peripheral blood was taken from each twin, and clinical parameters were recorded on the day of blood sampling. Genomic DNA was isolated from peripheral blood cells with phenol/chloroform and kept in TE buffer at 4 degrees C. With respect to this clone: The antigen it recognizes is unknown. No much larger clone is present one base from it, and per-base qualities are unavailable.

Findings and caveats that apply to the study as a whole: The cohort was small, and no association was found between shared CDR3 numbers and age, concordance or disease severity. Simpson clonality tended to be low (median around 0.01), which suggests a naive-dominated repertoire, although clonality was higher in the most severely affected patients. Significantly higher nucleotide-identical clonotype sharing was observed within monozygotic CF twin pairs than between unrelated CF individuals (P = 0.000026, Mann-Whitney). In 13 of 16 pairs, V gene usage most closely resembled the co-twin's, and the same held for J usage in 8 of 16 pairs, a pattern suggesting genetic constraints.

The rearranged chain carries TRBV27 and TRBJ1-1; 6 matching bases give a weak D call of TRBD1. The receptor was derived from a boy aged 2 to 10 with cystic fibrosis. Sequencing used blood. Read as DNA, the sequence is TGTGCCAGCAGTCTATACAAGGGACACCTTGGTGAAGCTTTCTTT. This codes for CASSLYKGHLGEAFF.